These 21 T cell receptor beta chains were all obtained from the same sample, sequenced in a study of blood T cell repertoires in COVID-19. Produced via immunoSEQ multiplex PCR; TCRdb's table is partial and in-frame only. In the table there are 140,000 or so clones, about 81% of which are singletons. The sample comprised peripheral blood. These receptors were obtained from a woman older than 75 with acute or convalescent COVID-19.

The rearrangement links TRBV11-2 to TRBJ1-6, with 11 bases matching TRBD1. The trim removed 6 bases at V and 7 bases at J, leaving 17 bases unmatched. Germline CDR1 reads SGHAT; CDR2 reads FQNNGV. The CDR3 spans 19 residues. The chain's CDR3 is CASRHPFTDRDRGNSPLHF. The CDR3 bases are TGTGCCAGCAGACATCCTTTCACAGACCGGGACAGGGGGAATTCACCCCTCCACTTT.

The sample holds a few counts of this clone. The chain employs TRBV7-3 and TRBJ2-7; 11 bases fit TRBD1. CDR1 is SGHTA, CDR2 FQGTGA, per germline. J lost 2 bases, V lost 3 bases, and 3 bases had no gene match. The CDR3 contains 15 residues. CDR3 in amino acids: CASSLGQGDTYEQYF. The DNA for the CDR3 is TGTGCCAGCAGCTTGGGACAGGGGGATACCTACGAGCAGTACTTC.

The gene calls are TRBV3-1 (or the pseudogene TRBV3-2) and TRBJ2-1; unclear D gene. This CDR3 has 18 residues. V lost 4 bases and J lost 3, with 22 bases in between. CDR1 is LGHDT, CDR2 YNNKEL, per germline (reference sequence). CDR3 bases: TGTGCCAGCAGCCCTCAACCCGCCGTGTGGGCCAGCTACAATGAGCAGTTCTTC. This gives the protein CASSPQPAVWASYNEQFF.

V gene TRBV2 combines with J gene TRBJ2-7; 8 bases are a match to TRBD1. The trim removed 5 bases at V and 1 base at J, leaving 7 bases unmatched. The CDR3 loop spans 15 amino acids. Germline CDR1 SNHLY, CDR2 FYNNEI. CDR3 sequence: CASSTHRGKSYEQYF. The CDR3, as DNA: TGTGCCAGCAGTACACACAGGGGGAAATCCTACGAGCAGTACTTC.

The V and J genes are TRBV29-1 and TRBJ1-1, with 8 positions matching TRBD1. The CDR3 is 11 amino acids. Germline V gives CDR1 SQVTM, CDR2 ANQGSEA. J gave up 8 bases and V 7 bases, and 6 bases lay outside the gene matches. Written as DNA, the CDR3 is TGCAGCGGAACGCAGGGGGCAGAAGCTTTCTTT. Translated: CSGTQGAEAFF.

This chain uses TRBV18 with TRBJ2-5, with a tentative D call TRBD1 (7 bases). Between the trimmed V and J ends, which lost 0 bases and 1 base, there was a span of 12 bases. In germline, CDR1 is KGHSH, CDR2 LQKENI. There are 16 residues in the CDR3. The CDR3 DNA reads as TGTGCCAGCTCACCACCGGAGGGGGCACTCCAAGAGACCCAGTACTTC. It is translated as CASSPPEGALQETQYF.

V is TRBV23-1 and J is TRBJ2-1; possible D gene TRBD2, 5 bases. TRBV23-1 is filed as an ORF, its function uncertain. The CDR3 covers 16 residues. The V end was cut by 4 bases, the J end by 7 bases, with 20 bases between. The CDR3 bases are TGCGCCAGCAGTCGGAGCGGATTAGGCGCGGAAAATGAGCAGTTCTTC. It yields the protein CASSRSGLGAENEQFF.

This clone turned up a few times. The chain's CDR3 is CASRRAKTYEQYF. CDR3 nucleotides: TGTGCCAGCAGAAGAGCTAAAACCTACGAGCAGTACTTC. The genes are TRBV2 and TRBJ2-7, with D uncertain. CDR3 length: 13 amino acids. Germline V CDR1 and CDR2: SNHLY, FYNNEI. V gave up 6 bases and J gave up 2 bases, with 11 bases separating them.

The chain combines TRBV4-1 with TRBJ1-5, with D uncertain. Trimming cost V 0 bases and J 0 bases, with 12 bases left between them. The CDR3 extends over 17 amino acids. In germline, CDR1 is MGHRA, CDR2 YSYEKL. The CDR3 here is CASSQDFFSFSNQPQHF. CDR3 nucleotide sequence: TGCGCCAGCAGCCAAGATTTTTTCAGTTTTAGCAATCAGCCCCAGCATTTT.

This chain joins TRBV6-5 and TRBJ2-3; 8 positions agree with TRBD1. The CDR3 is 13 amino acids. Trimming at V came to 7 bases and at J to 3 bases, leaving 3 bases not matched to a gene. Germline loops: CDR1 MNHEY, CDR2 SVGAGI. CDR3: CASMDRDTDTQYF. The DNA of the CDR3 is TGTGCCAGCATGGACAGGGATACAGATACGCAGTATTTT.

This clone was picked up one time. The CDR3 nucleotides are TGCAGCGTGACTAGCCCCGTACAAGTGAGGAATGAGCAGTTCTTC. This translates into CSVTSPVQVRNEQFF. V is TRBV29-1 and J is TRBJ2-1, with 7 nucleotides matching TRBD2. The germline V gene has CDR1 SQVTM and CDR2 ANQGSEA. The CDR3 covers 15 residues. J gave up 7 bases and V 6 bases, and 15 bases lay outside the gene matches.

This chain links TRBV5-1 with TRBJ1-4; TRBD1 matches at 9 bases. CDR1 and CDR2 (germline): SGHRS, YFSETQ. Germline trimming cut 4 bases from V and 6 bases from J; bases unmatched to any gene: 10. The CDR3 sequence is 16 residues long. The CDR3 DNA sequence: TGCGCCAGCAGCCCCTCCCCGGGACAGGGAGATGAAAAACTGTTTTTT. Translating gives CASSPSPGQGDEKLFF.

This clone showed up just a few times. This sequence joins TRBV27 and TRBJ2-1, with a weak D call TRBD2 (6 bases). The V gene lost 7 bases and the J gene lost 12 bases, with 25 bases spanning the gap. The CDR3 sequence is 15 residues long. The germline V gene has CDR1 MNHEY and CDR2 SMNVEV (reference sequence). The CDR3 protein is CASTPSGAGPGAQFF. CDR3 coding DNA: TGTGCCAGCACCCCGTCGGGAGCCGGGCCCGGGGCGCAGTTCTTC.

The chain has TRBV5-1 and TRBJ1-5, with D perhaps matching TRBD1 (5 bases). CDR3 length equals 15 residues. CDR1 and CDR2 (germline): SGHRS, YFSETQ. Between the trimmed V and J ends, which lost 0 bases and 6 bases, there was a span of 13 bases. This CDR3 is CASSLEGGTGQPQHF. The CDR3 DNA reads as TGCGCCAGCAGCTTGGAAGGAGGGACGGGTCAGCCCCAGCATTTT.

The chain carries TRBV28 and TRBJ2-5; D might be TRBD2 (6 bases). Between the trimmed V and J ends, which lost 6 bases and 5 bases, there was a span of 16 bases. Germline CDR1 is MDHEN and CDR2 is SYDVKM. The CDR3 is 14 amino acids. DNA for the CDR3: TGTGCCAGCAGGGCCGGAGGGGCCCCGGAGACCCAGTACTTC. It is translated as CASRAGGAPETQYF.

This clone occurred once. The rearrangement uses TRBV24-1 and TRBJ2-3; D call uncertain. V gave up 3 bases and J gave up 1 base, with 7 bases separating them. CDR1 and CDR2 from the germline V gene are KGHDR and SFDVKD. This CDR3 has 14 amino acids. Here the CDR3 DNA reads TGTGCCACCAGTGATGGGCAGGGCACAGATACGCAGTATTTT. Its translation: CATSDGQGTDTQYF.

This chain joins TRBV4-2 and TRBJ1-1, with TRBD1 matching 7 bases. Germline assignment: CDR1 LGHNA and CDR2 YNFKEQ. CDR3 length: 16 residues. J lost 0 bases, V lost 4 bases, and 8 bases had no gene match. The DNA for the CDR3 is TGTGCCAGCAGCCCACACGCCGACAGGGTGAACACTGAAGCTTTCTTT. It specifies CASSPHADRVNTEAFF.

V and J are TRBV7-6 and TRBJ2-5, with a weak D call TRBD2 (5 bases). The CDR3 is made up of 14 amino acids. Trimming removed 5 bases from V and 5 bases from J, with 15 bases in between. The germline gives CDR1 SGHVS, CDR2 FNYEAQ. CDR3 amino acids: CASSVGVLGETQYF. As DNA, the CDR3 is TGTGCCAGCAGCGTGGGAGTTCTGGGGGAGACCCAGTACTTC. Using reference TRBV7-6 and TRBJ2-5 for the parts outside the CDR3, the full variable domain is GAGVSQSPRYKVTKRGQDVALRCDPISGHVSLYWYRQALGQGPEFLTYFNYEAQQDKSGLPNDRFSAERPEGSISTLTIQRTEQRDSAMYRCASSVGVLGETQYFGPGTRLLVL.

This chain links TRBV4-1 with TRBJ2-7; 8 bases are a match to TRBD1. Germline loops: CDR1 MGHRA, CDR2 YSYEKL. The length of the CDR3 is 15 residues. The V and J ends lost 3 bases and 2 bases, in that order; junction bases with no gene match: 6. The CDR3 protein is CASSQPGQVTYEQYF. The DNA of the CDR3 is TGCGCCAGCAGCCAGCCGGGACAGGTAACCTACGAGCAGTACTTC.

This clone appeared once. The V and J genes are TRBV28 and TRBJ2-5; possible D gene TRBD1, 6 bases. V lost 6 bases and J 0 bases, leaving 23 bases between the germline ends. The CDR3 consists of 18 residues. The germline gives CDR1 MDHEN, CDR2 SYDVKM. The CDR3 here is CASSIRGPGPLYQETQYF. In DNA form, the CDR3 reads TGTGCCAGCAGCATCAGGGGACCGGGCCCCCTGTACCAAGAGACCCAGTACTTC.

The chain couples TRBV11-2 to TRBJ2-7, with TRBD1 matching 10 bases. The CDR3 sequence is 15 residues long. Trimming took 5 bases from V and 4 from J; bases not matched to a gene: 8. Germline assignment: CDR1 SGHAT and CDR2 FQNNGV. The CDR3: CASSQGTGVRYEQYF. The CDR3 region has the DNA TGTGCCAGCAGCCAGGGGACAGGGGTGAGATACGAGCAGTACTTC.